A single sample is the source of the 14 T cell receptor beta chains below, sequenced in a study of blood T cell repertoires in COVID-19. The protocol was immunoSEQ multiplex PCR, while the TCRdb copy is restricted to in-frame clones and leaves out a portion. The repertoire holds some 250,000 clones, approximately 85% seen once, with 0.7% in the top ten. Input material: peripheral blood. These receptors were collected from a human donor in a cohort sampled during active COVID-19.

The V call is TRBV5-6, the J call TRBJ2-7; TRBD2 matches at 10 bases. V lost 0 bases to trimming and J lost 6 bases; unmatched junction nucleotides: 6. Germline V CDR1 and CDR2: SGHDT, YYEEEE. The CDR3 covers 15 residues. CDR3 coding DNA: TGTGCCAGCAGCTTGGCCGTCACTAGCGGGGTCGAGCAGTACTTC. It encodes CASSLAVTSGVEQYF.

This clone has only a few counts. The chain has TRBV11-2 and TRBJ2-2, with TRBD2 matching over 12 bases. CDR1 and CDR2 from the germline V gene are SGHAT and FQNNGV. The CDR3 runs to 16 residues. V gave up 5 bases and J gave up 5 bases; unmatched junction bases: 6. The CDR3 loop is CASSPQLAGGTGELFF. CDR3 bases: TGTGCCAGCAGCCCACAACTAGCGGGGGGAACCGGGGAGCTGTTTTTT.

The rearrangement joins TRBV9 to TRBJ1-6; D not resolved. The germline V and J ends were trimmed by 3 bases and 7 bases, with 11 bases remaining between them. Germline V gene sequence: CDR1 SGDLS, CDR2 YYNGEE. The length of the CDR3 is 14 residues. CDR3 coding DNA: TGTGCCAGCAGCGCCCTGAGCGAGAATTCACCCCTCCACTTT. Residues: CASSALSENSPLHF.

This chain connects TRBV4-1 to TRBJ2-7, with D maybe TRBD1 (6 bases). Trimming removed 3 bases from V and 5 bases from J, with 14 bases in between. There are 14 residues in the CDR3. CDR1 and CDR2 from the germline V gene are MGHRA and YSYEKL. The chain's CDR3 is CASSQPYRVHEQYF. DNA of the CDR3: TGCGCCAGCAGCCAGCCCTACAGGGTCCACGAGCAGTACTTC.

V and J are TRBV18 and TRBJ1-6; possible D gene TRBD1, 6 bases. Germline CDR1 is KGHSH and CDR2 is LQKENI. Trimming took off 2 bases at V and 8 bases at J, with 10 bases between the two ends. This CDR3 comprises 14 residues. CDR3 DNA: TGTGCCAGCTCACCAGAGAGGGGGTATTCACCCCTCCACTTT. Translating gives CASSPERGYSPLHF.

This clone occurred a few times. The chain uses TRBV13 and TRBJ2-6, with a weak D call TRBD2 (5 bases). The CDR3 runs 16 residues. Germline values: CDR1 PRHDT, CDR2 FYEKMQ (reference sequence). Trimming removed 7 bases at V and 0 bases at J, with 13 bases between. The CDR3, as DNA: TGTGCCAGCACCGTATCGGGGTTCTCTGGGGCCAACGTCCTGACTTTC. It codes for CASTVSGFSGANVLTF.

A single count supports this clone. The chain is built from TRBV6-6 and TRBJ1-6; D unclear. Between the trimmed V and J ends, which lost 2 bases and 9 bases, there was a span of 17 bases. Germline loops: CDR1 MNHNY, CDR2 SVGAGI (reference sequence). The CDR3 is made up of 16 amino acids. The CDR3 DNA reads as TGTGCCAGCAGTTACACACCCGGACCAGAGGGTTCACCCCTCCACTTT. It yields the protein CASSYTPGPEGSPLHF.

The gene calls are TRBV10-3 and TRBJ2-7, with D perhaps matching TRBD2 (5 bases). Germline loops: CDR1 ENHRY, CDR2 SYGVKD. Deletions cut 4 bases from V and 7 bases from J, with 23 bases between. CDR3 size: 16 residues. The CDR3 region is CAISGESSTLYGEQYF. Written as DNA, the CDR3 is TGTGCCATCAGTGGGGAGTCATCGACACTTTACGGAGAGCAGTACTTC.

The sample holds one count of this clone. The J gene is TRBJ2-1, the V gene TRBV25-1; TRBD2 matches at 7 bases. The germline CDR1 and CDR2 sequences are MGHDK and SYGVNS. CDR3 size: 17 residues. Trimming removed 1 base from V and 4 bases from J; junction bases left unmatched: 10. DNA for the CDR3: TGTGCCAGCAGTGAATCGTCTAGCGGAACCGATTACAATGAGCAGTTCTTC. Its protein product is CASSESSSGTDYNEQFF. Drawing the rest from reference TRBV25-1 and TRBJ2-1, the complete variable domain is EADIYQTPRYLVIGTGKKITLECSQTMGHDKMYWYQQDPGMELHLIHYSYGVNSTEKGDLSSESTVSRIRTEHFPLTLESARPSHTSQYLCASSESSSGTDYNEQFFGPGTRLTVL.

This chain connects TRBV28 to TRBJ1-3; D not resolved. CDR1 MDHEN and CDR2 SYDVKM come from the germline V gene. This CDR3 has 13 amino acids. Trimming shortened V by 2 bases and J by 5 bases, and 7 bases separated the two germline ends. The CDR3 is CASSLLFRNTIYF. The CDR3 bases are TGTGCCAGCAGTTTACTGTTTCGAAACACCATATATTTT.

This clone was observed a handful of times. The chain combines TRBV27 with TRBJ2-6; possibly TRBD2 for D (5 bases). CDR1 MNHEY and CDR2 SMNVEV come from the germline V gene (reference sequence). V was shortened by 8 bases and J by 4 bases, with 9 bases between the two germline ends. The CDR3 has 13 amino acids. Written as DNA, the CDR3 is TGTGCCAGCCTGCGGAGGGGGGCCAACGTCCTGACTTTC. It translates to CASLRRGANVLTF.

The V gene is TRBV27, the J gene TRBJ2-1; a weak D match, TRBD2 (7 bases). This CDR3 region has 14 residues. The V end lost 7 bases, the J end lost 6 bases, and 16 bases lay between the germline ends. Germline V gene lookup returns CDR1 MNHEY and CDR2 SMNVEV (reference sequence). DNA of the CDR3: TGTGCCAGCACCCCAGGGAGGGGGATCAATGAGCAGTTCTTC. It codes for CASTPGRGINEQFF.

The V and J genes are TRBV7-2 and TRBJ2-7; 10 bases match TRBD1. CDR1 and CDR2 (germline): SGHTA, FQGNSA. V trimming: 3 bases; J trimming: 4 bases; junction bases outside the gene matches: 3. The CDR3 covers 14 residues. CDR3 in amino acids: CASSFRDRGYEQYF. CDR3 DNA: TGTGCCAGCAGCTTCCGGGACAGGGGATACGAGCAGTACTTC. The full variable domain, completed using reference TRBV7-2 and TRBJ2-7, is GAGVSQSPSNKVTEKGKDVELRCDPISGHTALYWYRQSLGQGLEFLIYFQGNSAPDKSGLPSDRFSAERTGGSVSTLTIQRTQQEDSAVYLCASSFRDRGYEQYFGPGTRLTVT.

Remarks on this clone: Other DNA sequences in the same sample also yield this CDR3. The chain joins TRBV19 to TRBJ2-7, with 9 bases matching TRBD1. J gave up 0 bases and V 3 bases, and 0 bases lay outside the gene matches. CDR1 and CDR2 from the germline V gene are LNHDA and SQIVND (reference sequence). This CDR3 has 14 amino acids. CDR3 in DNA: TGTGCCAGTAGTATGGGACAGGGCTCCTACGAGCAGTACTTC. Translating it yields CASSMGQGSYEQYF. Full variable domain (rest looked up from reference TRBV19 and TRBJ2-7): DGGITQSPKYLFRKEGQNVTLSCEQNLNHDAMYWYRQDPGQGLRLIYYSQIVNDFQKGDIAEGYSVSREKKESFPLTVTSAQKNPTAFYLCASSMGQGSYEQYFGPGTRLTVT.